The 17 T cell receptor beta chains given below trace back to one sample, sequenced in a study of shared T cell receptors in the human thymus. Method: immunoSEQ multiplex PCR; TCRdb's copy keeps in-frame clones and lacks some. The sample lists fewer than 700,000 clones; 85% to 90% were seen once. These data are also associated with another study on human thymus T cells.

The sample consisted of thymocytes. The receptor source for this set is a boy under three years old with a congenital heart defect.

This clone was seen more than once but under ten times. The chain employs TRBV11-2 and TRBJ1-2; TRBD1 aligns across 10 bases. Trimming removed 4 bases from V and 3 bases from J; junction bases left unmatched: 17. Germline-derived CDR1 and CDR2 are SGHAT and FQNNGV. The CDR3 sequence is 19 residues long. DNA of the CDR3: TGTGCCAGCAGCTCCCCCCGTATGGGACAGGGGCCCCTTTACTATGGCTACACCTTC. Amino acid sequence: CASSSPRMGQGPLYYGYTF.

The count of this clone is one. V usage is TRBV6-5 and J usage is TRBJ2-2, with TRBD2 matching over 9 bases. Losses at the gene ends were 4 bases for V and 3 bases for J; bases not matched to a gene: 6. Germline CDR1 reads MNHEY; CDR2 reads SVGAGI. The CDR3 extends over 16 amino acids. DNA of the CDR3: TGTGCCAGCAGTTTAACTAGCGGGCGGTACACCGGGGAGCTGTTTTTT. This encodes CASSLTSGRYTGELFF.

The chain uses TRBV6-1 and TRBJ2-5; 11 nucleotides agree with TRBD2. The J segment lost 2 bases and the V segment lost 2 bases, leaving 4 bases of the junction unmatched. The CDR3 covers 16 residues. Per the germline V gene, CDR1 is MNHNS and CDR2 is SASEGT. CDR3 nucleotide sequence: TGTGCCAGCAGTGAAATAGCGGGAGGGCCACAAGAGACCCAGTACTTC. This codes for CASSEIAGGPQETQYF.

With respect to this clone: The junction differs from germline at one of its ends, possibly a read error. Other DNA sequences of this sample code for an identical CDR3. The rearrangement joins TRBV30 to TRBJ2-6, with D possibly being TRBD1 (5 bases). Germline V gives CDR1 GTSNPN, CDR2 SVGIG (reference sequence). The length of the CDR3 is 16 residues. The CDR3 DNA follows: TGCGCCTGGAGTGTAAACAGGCCGGATGGGGCCAACGTCCTGACTTTC. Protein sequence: CAWSVNRPDGANVLTF.

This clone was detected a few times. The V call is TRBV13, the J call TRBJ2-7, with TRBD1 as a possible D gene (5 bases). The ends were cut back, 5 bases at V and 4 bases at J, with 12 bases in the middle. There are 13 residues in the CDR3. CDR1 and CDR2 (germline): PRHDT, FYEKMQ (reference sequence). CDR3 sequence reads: CASSPGSGYEQYF. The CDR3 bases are TGTGCCAGCAGCCCCGGTTCAGGGTACGAGCAGTACTTC.

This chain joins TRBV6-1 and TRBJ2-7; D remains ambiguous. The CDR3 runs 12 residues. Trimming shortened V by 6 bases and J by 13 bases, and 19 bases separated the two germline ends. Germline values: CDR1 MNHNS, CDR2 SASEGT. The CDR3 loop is CASRRANGLTYF. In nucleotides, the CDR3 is TGTGCCAGCAGACGAGCGAACGGCCTTACTTACTTC.

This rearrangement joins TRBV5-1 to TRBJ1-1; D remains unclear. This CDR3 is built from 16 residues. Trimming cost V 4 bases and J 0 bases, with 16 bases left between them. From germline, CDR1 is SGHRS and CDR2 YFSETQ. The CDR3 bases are TGCGCCAGCAGCGTGGGCGGGATACCCATGAACACTGAAGCTTTCTTT. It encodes CASSVGGIPMNTEAFF.

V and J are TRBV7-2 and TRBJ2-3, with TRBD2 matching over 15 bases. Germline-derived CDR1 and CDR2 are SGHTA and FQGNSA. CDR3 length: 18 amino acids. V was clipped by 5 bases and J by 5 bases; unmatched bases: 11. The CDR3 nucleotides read TGTGCCAGCAGCCTCAGGACTAGCGGGAGGGCGGGGGGAGATACGCAGTATTTT. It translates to CASSLRTSGRAGGDTQYF.

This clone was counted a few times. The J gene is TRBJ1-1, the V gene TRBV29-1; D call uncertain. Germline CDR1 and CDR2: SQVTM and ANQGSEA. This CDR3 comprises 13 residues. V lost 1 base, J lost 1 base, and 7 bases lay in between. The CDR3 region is CSVEAGRNTEAFF. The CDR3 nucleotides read TGCAGCGTTGAAGCGGGTAGGAACACTGAAGCTTTCTTT.

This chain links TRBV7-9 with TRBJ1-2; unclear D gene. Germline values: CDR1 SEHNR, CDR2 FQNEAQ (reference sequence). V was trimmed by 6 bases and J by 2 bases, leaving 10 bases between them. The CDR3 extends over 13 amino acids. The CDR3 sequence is CASRPGRNYGYTF. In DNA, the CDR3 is TGTGCCAGCAGGCCCGGGAGGAACTATGGCTACACCTTC.

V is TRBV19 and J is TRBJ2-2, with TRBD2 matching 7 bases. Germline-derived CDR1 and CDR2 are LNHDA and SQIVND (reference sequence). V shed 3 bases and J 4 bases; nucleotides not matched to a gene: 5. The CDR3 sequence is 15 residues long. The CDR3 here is CASSMAGDATGELFF. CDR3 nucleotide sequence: TGTGCCAGTAGTATGGCGGGGGATGCCACCGGGGAGCTGTTTTTT.

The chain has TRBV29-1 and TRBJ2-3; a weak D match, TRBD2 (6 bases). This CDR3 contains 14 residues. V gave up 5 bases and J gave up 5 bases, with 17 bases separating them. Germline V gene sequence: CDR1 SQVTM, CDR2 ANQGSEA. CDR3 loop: CSVRGRLALDTQYF. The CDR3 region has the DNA TGCAGCGTTCGGGGGAGGCTAGCATTAGATACGCAGTATTTT.

The CDR3 region is CASSQIQGTRTEAFF. The CDR3 DNA follows: TGCGCCAGCAGCCAAATCCAGGGGACGAGAACTGAAGCTTTCTTT. This rearrangement joins TRBV4-3 to TRBJ1-1; D perhaps matches TRBD1 (6 bases). V was shortened by 2 bases and J by 5 bases, with 15 bases between the two germline ends. The germline V gene has CDR1 LGHNA and CDR2 YSLEER. The CDR3 sequence is 15 residues long.

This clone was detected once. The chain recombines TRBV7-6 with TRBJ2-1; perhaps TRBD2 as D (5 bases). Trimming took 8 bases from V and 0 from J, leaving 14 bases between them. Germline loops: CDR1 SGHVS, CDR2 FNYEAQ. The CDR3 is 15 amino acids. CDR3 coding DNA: TGTGCCAGCGTCCTGCGGGCAGGCTCCTACAATGAGCAGTTCTTC. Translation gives CASVLRAGSYNEQFF.

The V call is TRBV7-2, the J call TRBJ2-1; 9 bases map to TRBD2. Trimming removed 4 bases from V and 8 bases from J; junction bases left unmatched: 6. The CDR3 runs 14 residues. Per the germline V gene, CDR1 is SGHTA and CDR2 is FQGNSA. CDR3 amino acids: CASSSLAGRDEQFF. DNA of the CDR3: TGTGCCAGCAGCTCCCTAGCGGGGCGGGATGAGCAGTTCTTC.

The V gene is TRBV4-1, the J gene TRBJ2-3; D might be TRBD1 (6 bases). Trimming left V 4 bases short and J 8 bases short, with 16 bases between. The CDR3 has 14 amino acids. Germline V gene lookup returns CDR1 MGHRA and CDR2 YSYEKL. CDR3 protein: CASSPDPGHGTQYF. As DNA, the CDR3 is TGCGCCAGCAGCCCTGACCCGGGACATGGTACGCAGTATTTT.

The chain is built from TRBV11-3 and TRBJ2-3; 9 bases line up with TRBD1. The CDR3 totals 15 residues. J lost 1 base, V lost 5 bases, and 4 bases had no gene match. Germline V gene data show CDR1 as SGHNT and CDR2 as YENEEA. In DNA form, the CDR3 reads TGTGCCAGCAGCCCAAGACAGGGGGGCACAGATACGCAGTATTTT. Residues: CASSPRQGGTDTQYF.